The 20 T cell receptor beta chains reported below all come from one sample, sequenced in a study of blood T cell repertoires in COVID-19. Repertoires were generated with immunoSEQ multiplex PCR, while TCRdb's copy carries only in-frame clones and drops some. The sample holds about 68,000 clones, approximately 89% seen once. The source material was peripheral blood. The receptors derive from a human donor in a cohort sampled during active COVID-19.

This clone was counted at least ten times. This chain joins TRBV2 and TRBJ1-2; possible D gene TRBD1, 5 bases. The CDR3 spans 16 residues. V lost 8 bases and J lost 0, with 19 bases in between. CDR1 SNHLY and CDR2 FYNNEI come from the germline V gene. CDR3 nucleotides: TGTGCCAGCTGTAGTTCACAGGTTTTTACTAACTATGGCTACACCTTC. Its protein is CASCSSQVFTNYGYTF.

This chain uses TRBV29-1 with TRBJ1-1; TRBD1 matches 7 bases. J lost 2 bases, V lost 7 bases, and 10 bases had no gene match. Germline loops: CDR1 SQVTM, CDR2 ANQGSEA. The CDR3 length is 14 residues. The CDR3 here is CSARTGTANTEAFF. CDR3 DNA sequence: TGCAGCGCCCGAACCGGGACAGCTAACACTGAAGCTTTCTTT.

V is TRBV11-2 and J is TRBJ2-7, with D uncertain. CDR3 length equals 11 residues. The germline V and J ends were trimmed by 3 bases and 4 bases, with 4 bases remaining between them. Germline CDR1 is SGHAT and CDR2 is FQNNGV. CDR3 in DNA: TGTGCCAGCAGCTTGAGATACGAGCAGTACTTC. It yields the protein CASSLRYEQYF.

In DNA, the CDR3 is TGTGCCAGCAGTGAAGGCATGACAGGGTCCTATGGCTACACCTTC. Amino acid sequence: CASSEGMTGSYGYTF. This chain joins TRBV6-1 and TRBJ1-2; TRBD1 agrees at 7 bases. Germline V gives CDR1 MNHNS, CDR2 SASEGT. The V gene end was trimmed by 1 base and the J gene end by 4 bases; junction bases not matched to a gene: 6. The CDR3 is made up of 15 amino acids.

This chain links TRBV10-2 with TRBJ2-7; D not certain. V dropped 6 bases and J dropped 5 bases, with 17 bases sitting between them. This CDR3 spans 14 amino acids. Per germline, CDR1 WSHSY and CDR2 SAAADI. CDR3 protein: CASSVTATPHEQYF. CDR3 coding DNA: TGCGCCAGCAGCGTCACAGCCACGCCTCACGAGCAGTACTTC.

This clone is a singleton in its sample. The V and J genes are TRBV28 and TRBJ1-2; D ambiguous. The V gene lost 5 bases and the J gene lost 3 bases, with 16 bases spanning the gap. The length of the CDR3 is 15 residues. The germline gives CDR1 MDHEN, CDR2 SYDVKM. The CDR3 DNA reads TGTGCCAGCAGTCTACCGCAAATTCGCTACTATGGCTACACCTTC. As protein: CASSLPQIRYYGYTF.

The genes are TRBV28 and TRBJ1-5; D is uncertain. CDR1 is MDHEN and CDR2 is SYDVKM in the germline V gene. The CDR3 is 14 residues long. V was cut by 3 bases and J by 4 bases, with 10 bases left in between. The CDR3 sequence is CASSFKSGNQPQHF. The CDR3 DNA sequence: TGTGCCAGCAGTTTCAAGTCGGGGAATCAGCCCCAGCATTTT. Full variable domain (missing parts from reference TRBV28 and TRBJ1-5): DVKVTQSSRYLVKRTGEKVFLECVQDMDHENMFWYRQDPGLGLRLIYFSYDVKMKEKGDIPEGYSVSREKKERFSLILESASTNQTSMYLCASSFKSGNQPQHFGDGTRLSIL.

The CDR3 DNA sequence: TGTGCCGGGAGGCAGGGGGTGGGAAATGAGCAGTTCTTC. It translates to CAGRQGVGNEQFF. This chain uses TRBV5-3 with TRBJ2-1; possibly TRBD1 for D (7 bases). TRBV5-3 is marked as an open reading frame, function uncertain. This CDR3 is 13 amino acids long. V was shortened by 10 bases and J by 7 bases, with 18 bases between the two germline ends.

CDR3 sequence: CALDLVGTYEQYF. CDR3 in DNA: TGTGCCTTGGACTTGGTAGGCACCTACGAGCAGTACTTC. The V call is TRBV30, the J call TRBJ2-7; a possible D gene is TRBD2 (5 bases). The CDR3 has 13 residues. CDR1 GTSNPN and CDR2 SVGIG come from the germline V gene (reference sequence). V was shortened by 7 bases and J by 2 bases, with 15 bases between the two germline ends.

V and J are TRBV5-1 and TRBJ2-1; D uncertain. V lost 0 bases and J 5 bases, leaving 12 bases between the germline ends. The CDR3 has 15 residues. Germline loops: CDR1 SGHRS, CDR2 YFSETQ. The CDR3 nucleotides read TGCGCCAGCAGCTTGGACGTGACTGGCAACAATGAGCAGTTCTTC. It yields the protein CASSLDVTGNNEQFF.

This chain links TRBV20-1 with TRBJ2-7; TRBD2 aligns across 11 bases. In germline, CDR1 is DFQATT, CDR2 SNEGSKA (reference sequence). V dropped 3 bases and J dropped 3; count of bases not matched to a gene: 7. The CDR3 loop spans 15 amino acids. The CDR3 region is CSASELAGAHYEQYF. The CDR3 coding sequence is TGCAGTGCTAGTGAACTAGCGGGAGCACACTACGAGCAGTACTTC.

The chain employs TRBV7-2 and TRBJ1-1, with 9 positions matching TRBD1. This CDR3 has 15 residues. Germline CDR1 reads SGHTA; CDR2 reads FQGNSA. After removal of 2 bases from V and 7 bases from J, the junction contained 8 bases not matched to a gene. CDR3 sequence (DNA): TGTGCCAGCAGCTTACAGGGACAGGGTATGGGTGAAGCTTTCTTT. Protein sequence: CASSLQGQGMGEAFF.

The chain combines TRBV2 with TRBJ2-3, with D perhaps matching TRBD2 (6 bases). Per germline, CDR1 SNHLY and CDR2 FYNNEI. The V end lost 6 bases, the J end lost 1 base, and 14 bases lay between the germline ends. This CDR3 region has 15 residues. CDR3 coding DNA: TGTGCCAGCAGCCCGGGTAGCGGCCGCACAGATACGCAGTATTTT. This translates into CASSPGSGRTDTQYF.

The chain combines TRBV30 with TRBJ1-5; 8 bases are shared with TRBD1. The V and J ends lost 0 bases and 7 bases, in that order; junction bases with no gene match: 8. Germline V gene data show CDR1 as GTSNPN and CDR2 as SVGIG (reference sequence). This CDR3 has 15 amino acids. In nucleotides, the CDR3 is TGTGCCTGGAGTGTAGGTCAGGGGGCAGGACAGCCCCAGCATTTT. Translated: CAWSVGQGAGQPQHF.

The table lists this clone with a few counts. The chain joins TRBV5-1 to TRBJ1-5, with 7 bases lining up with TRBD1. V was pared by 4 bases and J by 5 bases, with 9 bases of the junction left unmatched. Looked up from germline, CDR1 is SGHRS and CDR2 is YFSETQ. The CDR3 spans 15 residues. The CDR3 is CASSPGTARYQPQHF. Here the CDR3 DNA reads TGCGCCAGCAGCCCGGGGACAGCTAGATATCAGCCCCAGCATTTT.

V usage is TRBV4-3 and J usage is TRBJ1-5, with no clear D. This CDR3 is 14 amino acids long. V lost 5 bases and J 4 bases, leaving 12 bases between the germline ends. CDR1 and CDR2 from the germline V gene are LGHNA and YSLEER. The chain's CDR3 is CASSVKRRNQPQHF. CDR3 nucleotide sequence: TGCGCCAGCAGCGTCAAAAGGAGAAATCAGCCCCAGCATTTT.

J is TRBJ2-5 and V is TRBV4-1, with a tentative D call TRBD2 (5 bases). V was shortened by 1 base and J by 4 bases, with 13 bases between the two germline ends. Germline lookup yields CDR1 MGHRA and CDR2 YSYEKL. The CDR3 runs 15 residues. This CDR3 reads CASSQVEGPGETQYF. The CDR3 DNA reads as TGCGCCAGCAGCCAAGTTGAGGGCCCCGGAGAGACCCAGTACTTC.

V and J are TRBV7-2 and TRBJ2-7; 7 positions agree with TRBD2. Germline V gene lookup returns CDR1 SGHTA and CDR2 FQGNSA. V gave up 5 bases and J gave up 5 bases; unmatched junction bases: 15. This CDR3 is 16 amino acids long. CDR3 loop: CASSKATGTKPHEQYF. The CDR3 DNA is TGTGCCAGCAGCAAAGCGACCGGGACTAAACCCCACGAGCAGTACTTC.

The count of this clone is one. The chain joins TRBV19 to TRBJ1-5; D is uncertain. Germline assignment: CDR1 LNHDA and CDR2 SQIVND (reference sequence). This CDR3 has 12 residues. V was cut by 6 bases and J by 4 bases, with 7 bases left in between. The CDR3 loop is CASRVLNQPQHF. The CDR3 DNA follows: TGTGCCAGTAGGGTACTAAATCAGCCCCAGCATTTT. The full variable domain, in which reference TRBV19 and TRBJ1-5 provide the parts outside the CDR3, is DGGITQSPKYLFRKEGQNVTLSCEQNLNHDAMYWYRQDPGQGLRLIYYSQIVNDFQKGDIAEGYSVSREKKESFPLTVTSAQKNPTAFYLCASRVLNQPQHFGDGTRLSIL.

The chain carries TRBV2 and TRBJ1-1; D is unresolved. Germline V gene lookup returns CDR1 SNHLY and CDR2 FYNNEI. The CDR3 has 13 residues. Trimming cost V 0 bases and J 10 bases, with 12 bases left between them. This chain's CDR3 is CASSEAPGRGAFF. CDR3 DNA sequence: TGTGCCAGCAGTGAAGCACCCGGGCGGGGAGCTTTCTTT.